One and the same sample provided the 10 T cell receptor beta chains below, sequenced in a study of blood T cell repertoires in COVID-19 (dated by TCRdb to about 2020). Libraries were made using the immunoSEQ multiplex PCR assay. The immuneACCESS repertoire file appears here via TCRdb, limited to in-frame rearrangements. These files lack a portion of the clones; in checked studies, under half of the deficit traces to unresolved V genes, and the cause of the others is not known. Across this sample there are about 190,000 clones, with roughly 90% seen only once. About 6.6% of the sample is in the top ten clones. What was sequenced was peripheral blood. These receptors all stem from a woman aged 40-49 years who had recovered from COVID-19.

The chain joins TRBV7-2 to TRBJ2-7; 14 positions match TRBD2. V dropped 2 bases and J dropped 3; count of bases not matched to a gene: 9. CDR3 length: 18 residues. Germline CDR1 SGHTA, CDR2 FQGNSA. For the CDR3, the DNA is TGTGCCAGCAGCTTACCAGATTCGGGACTAGCGGGAGACTACGAGCAGTACTTC. Its protein is CASSLPDSGLAGDYEQYF.

V usage is TRBV2 and J usage is TRBJ1-1; D gene uncertain. This CDR3 is built from 14 residues. Germline lookup yields CDR1 SNHLY and CDR2 FYNNEI. Trimming cost V 8 bases and J 3 bases, with 16 bases left between them. CDR3 coding DNA: TGTGCCAGCCTTGGACGGAGGGATGACACTGAAGCTTTCTTT. Residues: CASLGRRDDTEAFF.

The chain couples TRBV10-3 to TRBJ2-3; 7 nucleotides line up with TRBD1. Germline V gene data show CDR1 as ENHRY and CDR2 as SYGVKD. The CDR3 totals 15 residues. The V and J ends lost 6 bases and 3 bases, in that order; junction bases with no gene match: 9. The CDR3 protein is CAISPRGQNTDTQYF. The CDR3 bases are TGTGCCATCAGCCCGAGGGGACAGAATACAGATACGCAGTATTTT.

The CDR3 is CSVTTLAERNTDTQYF. The DNA for the CDR3 is TGCAGCGTCACGACTCTAGCGGAAAGAAACACAGATACGCAGTATTTT. The chain couples TRBV29-1 to TRBJ2-3; 7 bases match TRBD2. This CDR3 has 16 amino acids. V was clipped by 6 bases and J by 2 bases; unmatched bases: 14. CDR1 SQVTM and CDR2 ANQGSEA come from the germline V gene.

The genes are TRBV5-1 and TRBJ2-3; 9 bases agree with TRBD1. Trimming took 4 bases from V and 3 from J; bases not matched to a gene: 9. The germline V gene encodes CDR1 SGHRS and CDR2 YFSETQ. The CDR3 runs to 16 residues. The CDR3 is CASSPLDRGTTDTQYF. As DNA, the CDR3 is TGCGCCAGCAGCCCGCTGGACAGGGGTACGACAGATACGCAGTATTTT.

The chain employs TRBV4-2 and TRBJ2-7; TRBD2 matches at 15 bases. The V gene's germline CDR1 is LGHNA and CDR2 YNFKEQ. The CDR3 length is 19 residues. Trimming took 3 bases from V and 1 from J; bases not matched to a gene: 10. The CDR3 is CASSQQRTSGRAGSYEQYF. The CDR3 bases are TGTGCCAGCAGCCAGCAAAGGACTAGCGGGAGGGCGGGTTCCTACGAGCAGTACTTC.

This clone was seen a single time. The rearrangement uses TRBV4-2 and TRBJ2-1; 13 bases line up with TRBD2. Germline trimming cut 2 bases from V and 8 bases from J; bases unmatched to any gene: 6. The germline CDR1 and CDR2 sequences are LGHNA and YNFKEQ. This CDR3 region has 16 residues. In DNA form, the CDR3 reads TGTGCCAGCAGCCAACAGGGACTAGCGGGAAGCCATGAGCAGTTCTTC. Protein product: CASSQQGLAGSHEQFF.

The chain recombines TRBV27 with TRBJ2-2; 7 bases are shared with TRBD1. Germline V gene lookup returns CDR1 MNHEY and CDR2 SMNVEV (reference sequence). V shed 2 bases and J 1 base; nucleotides not matched to a gene: 4. The CDR3 totals 16 residues. CDR3 bases: TGTGCCAGCAGTTTAGAGGGGGCGTGGAACACCGGGGAGCTGTTTTTT. Encoded protein: CASSLEGAWNTGELFF.

V is TRBV27 and J is TRBJ1-2; a weak D match, TRBD1 (5 bases). This CDR3 is 14 amino acids long. The V end lost 2 bases, the J end lost 1 base, and 8 bases lay between the germline ends. Germline V lookup: CDR1 MNHEY, CDR2 SMNVEV (reference sequence). The CDR3: CASSLRQGNYGYTF. As DNA, the CDR3 is TGTGCCAGCAGTTTACGTCAGGGTAACTATGGCTACACCTTC.

This clone was counted a single time. The chain recombines TRBV2 with TRBJ2-7; tentative D call: TRBD1 (5 bases). The CDR3 consists of 13 residues. Trimming took 8 bases from V and 0 from J, leaving 11 bases between them. Germline V CDR1 and CDR2: SNHLY, FYNNEI. The CDR3 protein is CASSQGSSYEQYF. The CDR3 DNA reads TGTGCCAGCTCCCAGGGAAGCTCCTACGAGCAGTACTTC. The variable domain in full, with the rest retrieved from reference TRBV2 and TRBJ2-7, is EPEVTQTPSHQVTQMGQEVILRCVPISNHLYFYWYRQILGQKVEFLVSFYNNEISEKSEIFDDQFSVERPDGSNFTLKIRSTKLEDSAMYFCASSQGSSYEQYFGPGTRLTVT.